This record covers a single TCR beta chain. V shed 6 bases and J shed 6 bases, with 17 bases lying between them. The CDR3 runs to 14 residues. The data originate from a study of regulatory T cells in long-lasting Graves disease. Libraries of TCR beta came from iRepertoire HTBI primers plus Arm-PCR of CDR3 regions. Each CDR3 protein is one row after TCRdb ran MiXCR on the multiplex PCR reads. The sample lists over 350,000 distinct CDR3 sequences; 12% to 15% were seen once. Time point noted: newly diagnosed GD, antithyroid drugs for less than 3 months. PBMCs were the source of the RNA used for TCR sequencing. These data also formed part of another study, on T cells in Graves' hyperthyroidism and ophthalmopathy.

The sequencing here drew on peripheral blood mononuclear cells (PBMCs), taken at new diagnosis, from a patient treated with antithyroid drugs. The chain is built from TRBV12-3 or TRBV12-4 and TRBJ1-2, with a possible D match to TRBD1 (6 bases). This receptor was identified in a woman aged 45-59 years with Graves disease. The CDR3 DNA follows: TGTGCCAGCAGCTCGAACACAGGGTGGCATGGCTACACCTTC. Protein: CASSSNTGWHGYTF.